The rows below give T cell receptor beta chains drawn from one sample of a study of blood T cell repertoires in COVID-19. The data were produced by immunoSEQ multiplex PCR, yet TCRdb's version contains in-frame clones alone and is incomplete. The sample records 150,000 to 200,000 clones, roughly 76% being singletons. Sequences were obtained from peripheral blood. These receptors all come from a woman older than 75 with COVID-19, enrolled during active disease. Both conserved end residues are part of each CDR3. Fields, in order: D gene, clone size, V gene, J gene, CDR3 DNA, CDR3 protein. A D gene is named only where the DNA matches it firmly. Size is omitted from some rows. Given values are once, few, many or a class for expanded clones.

D gene: TRBD1
clone size: -
V gene: TRBV5-5
J gene: TRBJ1-1
CDR3 DNA: TGTGCCAGCAGCTTACAGGGGAGCACTGAAGCTTTCTTT
CDR3 protein: CASSLQGSTEAFF

D gene: -
clone size: -
V gene: TRBV10-3
J gene: TRBJ1-6
CDR3 DNA: TGTGCCATCAGTGAATTCAGAAATTCACCCCTCCACTTT
CDR3 protein: CAISEFRNSPLHF

D gene: TRBD2
clone size: -
V gene: TRBV27
J gene: TRBJ2-7
CDR3 DNA: TGTGCCAGCAGTTTTAGCGGGAACGAGCAGTACTTC
CDR3 protein: CASSFSGNEQYF

D gene: TRBD1
clone size: -
V gene: TRBV6-5
J gene: TRBJ1-1
CDR3 DNA: TGTGCCAGCAGGCTACAGGGGGCTAGCACTGAAGCTTTCTTT
CDR3 protein: CASRLQGASTEAFF

D gene: TRBD2
clone size: -
V gene: TRBV5-1
J gene: TRBJ2-5
CDR3 DNA: TGCGCCAGCAGCTTCGGTGCGGGGGGGCCTGGAGAGACCCAGTACTTC
CDR3 protein: CASSFGAGGPGETQYF

D gene: TRBD2
clone size: -
V gene: TRBV7-9
J gene: TRBJ2-2
CDR3 DNA: TGTGCCAGCAGCTTATCCGGGACTAGGTACTCCGGGGAGCTGTTTTTT
CDR3 protein: CASSLSGTRYSGELFF

D gene: -
clone size: few
V gene: TRBV7-9
J gene: TRBJ2-3
CDR3 DNA: TGTGCCAGCAGCTTCCCGACTGGTAGCACAGATACGCAGTATTTT
CDR3 protein: CASSFPTGSTDTQYF

D gene: -
clone size: -
V gene: TRBV27
J gene: TRBJ2-7
CDR3 DNA: TGTGCCAGCAGTTTATCGCATCCGGGTACCTACGAGCAGTACTTC
CDR3 protein: CASSLSHPGTYEQYF

D gene: -
clone size: -
V gene: TRBV2
J gene: TRBJ1-5
CDR3 DNA: TGTGCCAGCAGTCCTTTGGCAGGGTACAATCAGCCCCAGCATTTT
CDR3 protein: CASSPLAGYNQPQHF

D gene: -
clone size: -
V gene: TRBV5-1
J gene: TRBJ2-1
CDR3 DNA: TGCGCCAGCAGCTTGGGACATGAGGGCAATGAGCAGTTCTTC
CDR3 protein: CASSLGHEGNEQFF

D gene: -
clone size: -
V gene: TRBV30
J gene: TRBJ2-3
CDR3 DNA: TGTGCCTGGATGGAGGGCCGCGGGGCACGGACGCAGTATTTT
CDR3 protein: CAWMEGRGARTQYF